This is a list of T cell receptor beta chains from one sample in a study of T cells in localized non-small cell lung cancer. Only in-frame clones appear in the TCRdb table, and some are missing; sequencing was by immunoSEQ multiplex PCR. The table shows about 41,000 clones, with around nine tenths occurring only once. This specimen was peripheral blood, taken before any cancer treatment. Receptors were obtained from a female donor older than 55 with stage I squamous cell lung carcinoma. CDR3s include the opening cysteine and the closing phenylalanine or tryptophan. A D gene is named only where the DNA matches it firmly. Not every row has a clone size; where given, it reads once, few, many or a size class.

D,V,size,J,CDR3,DNA
-,TRBV28,-,TRBJ1-2,CASSSETALPNYGYTF,TGTGCCAGCAGTTCGGAGACAGCCCTCCCTAACTATGGCTACACCTTC
TRBD2,TRBV29-1,few,TRBJ2-3,CSVSGSSALGQYF,TGCAGCGTTAGCGGGAGCTCAGCTTTGGGGCAGTATTTT
-,TRBV27,-,TRBJ1-2,CASKGRINYGYTF,TGTGCCAGCAAGGGACGGATCAACTATGGCTACACCTTC
-,TRBV27,few,TRBJ1-5,CASSDTGNSNQPQHF,TGTGCCAGCAGTGATACAGGGAATAGCAATCAGCCCCAGCATTTT
-,TRBV9,-,TRBJ1-1,CASSEGRDTEAFF,TGTGCCAGCAGCGAGGGGAGGGACACTGAAGCTTTCTTT
-,TRBV5-1,-,TRBJ2-1,CASPKPGLDNEQFF,TGCGCCAGCCCCAAGCCGGGCCTCGACAATGAGCAGTTCTTC
TRBD1,TRBV7-3,-,TRBJ1-5,CASSEPWADRANRQPQHF,TGTGCCAGCAGCGAACCATGGGCCGACAGGGCAAATCGTCAGCCCCAGCATTTT
-,TRBV4-2,-,TRBJ2-1,CASSQSEGERNEQFF,TGTGCCAGCAGCCAATCGGAGGGGGAGAGGAATGAGCAGTTCTTC
TRBD2,TRBV5-4,-,TRBJ2-7,CASSPNPSGPSYEQYF,TGTGCCAGCAGTCCCAACCCTAGCGGGCCCTCCTACGAGCAGTACTTC
-,TRBV6-1,once,TRBJ2-3,CASSETDSDTQYF,TGTGCCAGCAGTGAGACCGATTCAGATACGCAGTATTTT
-,TRBV5-8,once,TRBJ1-5,CASSLGWGGQPQHF,TGTGCCAGCAGCTTGGGATGGGGAGGTCAGCCCCAGCATTTT
-,TRBV10-3,-,TRBJ2-1,CAISETGGPAYNEQFF,TGTGCCATCAGTGAGACAGGAGGGCCGGCGTACAATGAGCAGTTCTTC
-,TRBV7-9,-,TRBJ2-3,CASSLGDLSTDTQYF,TGTGCCAGCAGCTTAGGGGACTTAAGCACAGATACGCAGTATTTT
-,TRBV11-3,few,TRBJ2-5,CASSLDYAGPQYF,TGTGCCAGCAGCTTAGATTATGCTGGGCCCCAGTACTTC
-,TRBV7-2,-,TRBJ1-5,CASSFAGPGNQPQHF,TGTGCCAGCAGCTTCGCGGGACCGGGCAATCAGCCCCAGCATTTT
-,TRBV4-1,-,TRBJ1-4,CASSPNPGVEKLFF,TGCGCCAGCAGCCCTAACCCGGGGGTAGAAAAACTGTTTTTT
TRBD1,TRBV9,-,TRBJ1-4,CASSAGTGAAGNEKLFF,TGTGCCAGCAGCGCCGGGACAGGGGCGGCCGGGAATGAAAAACTGTTTTTT
-,TRBV7-8,-,TRBJ2-1,CASSALRDPSSYNEQFF,TGTGCCAGCAGCGCCCTGCGGGATCCGAGCTCCTACAATGAGCAGTTCTTC
TRBD1,TRBV25-1,-,TRBJ1-2,CASSEVGQPLNNYGYTF,TGTGCCAGCAGTGAAGTGGGACAGCCCTTAAACAACTATGGCTACACCTTC
TRBD1,TRBV4-3,-,TRBJ2-2,CASSQQTGHGELFF,TGCGCCAGCAGCCAACAGACAGGGCACGGGGAGCTGTTTTTT
TRBD1,TRBV18,once,TRBJ2-7,CASSPLGQVTYEQYF,TGTGCCAGCTCACCACTGGGACAGGTGACCTACGAGCAGTACTTC
-,TRBV2,-,TRBJ2-1,CASERYNEQFF,TGTGCCAGCGAGCGGTACAATGAGCAGTTCTTC
-,TRBV11-3,-,TRBJ2-2,CASSSVTGELFF,TGTGCCAGCAGCTCCGTAACCGGGGAGCTGTTTTTT
-,TRBV18,-,TRBJ2-1,CASSLIAQPRWFF,TGTGCCAGCTCACTTATCGCACAGCCCAGGTGGTTCTTC
-,TRBV7-2,-,TRBJ1-4,CASSLGPFGEKLFF,TGTGCCAGCAGCTTAGGGCCTTTTGGCGAAAAACTGTTTTTT
-,TRBV7-2,-,TRBJ1-3,CASTRDPEGNTIYF,TGTGCCAGCACCCGGGACCCAGAGGGTAACACCATATATTTT
-,TRBV4-3,-,TRBJ2-2,CASSQGGGSTGELFF,TGCGCCAGCAGCCAAGGTGGGGGCAGCACCGGGGAGCTGTTTTTT
-,TRBV7-6,-,TRBJ1-4,CASSKRDTYEKLFF,TGTGCCAGCAGCAAACGGGACACTTATGAAAAACTGTTTTTT
-,TRBV6-5,-,TRBJ2-1,CASSYHDEQFF,TGTGCCAGCAGTTACCATGATGAGCAGTTCTTC
TRBD1,TRBV2,-,TRBJ2-2,CASIVDRGGTGELFF,TGTGCCAGCATCGTGGACAGGGGTGGCACCGGGGAGCTGTTTTTT
-,TRBV7-6,-,TRBJ2-1,CASSLASAYNEQFF,TGTGCCAGCAGCTTAGCTAGCGCCTACAATGAGCAGTTCTTC
TRBD2,TRBV7-6,-,TRBJ2-7,CASSALAGPSYEQYF,TGTGCCAGCAGCGCTCTAGCGGGACCATCCTACGAGCAGTACTTC
-,TRBV5-1,-,TRBJ2-7,CASGKENYEQYF,TGCGCCAGCGGGAAGGAGAACTACGAGCAGTACTTC
TRBD1,TRBV5-6,few,TRBJ1-5,CASSRDRGISNQPQHF,TGTGCCAGCAGCCGGGACAGGGGTATTAGCAATCAGCCCCAGCATTTT
-,TRBV6-5,-,TRBJ2-3,CASSRDFTDTQYF,TGTGCCAGCAGTAGGGACTTCACAGATACGCAGTATTTT